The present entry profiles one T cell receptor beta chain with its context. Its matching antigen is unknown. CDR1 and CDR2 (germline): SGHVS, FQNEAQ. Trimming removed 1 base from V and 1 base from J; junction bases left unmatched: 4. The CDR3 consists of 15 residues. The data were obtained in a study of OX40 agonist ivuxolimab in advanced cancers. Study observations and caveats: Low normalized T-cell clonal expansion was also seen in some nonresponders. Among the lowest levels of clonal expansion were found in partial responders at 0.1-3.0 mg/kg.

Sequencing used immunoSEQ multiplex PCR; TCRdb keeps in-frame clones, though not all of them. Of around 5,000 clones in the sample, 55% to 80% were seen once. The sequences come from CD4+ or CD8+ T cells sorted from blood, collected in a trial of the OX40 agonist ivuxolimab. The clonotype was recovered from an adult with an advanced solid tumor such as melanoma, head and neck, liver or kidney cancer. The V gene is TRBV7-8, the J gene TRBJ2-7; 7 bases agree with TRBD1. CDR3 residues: CASSLEGARSYEQYF. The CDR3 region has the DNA TGTGCCAGCAGCTTAGAGGGGGCAAGGTCCTACGAGCAGTACTTC.